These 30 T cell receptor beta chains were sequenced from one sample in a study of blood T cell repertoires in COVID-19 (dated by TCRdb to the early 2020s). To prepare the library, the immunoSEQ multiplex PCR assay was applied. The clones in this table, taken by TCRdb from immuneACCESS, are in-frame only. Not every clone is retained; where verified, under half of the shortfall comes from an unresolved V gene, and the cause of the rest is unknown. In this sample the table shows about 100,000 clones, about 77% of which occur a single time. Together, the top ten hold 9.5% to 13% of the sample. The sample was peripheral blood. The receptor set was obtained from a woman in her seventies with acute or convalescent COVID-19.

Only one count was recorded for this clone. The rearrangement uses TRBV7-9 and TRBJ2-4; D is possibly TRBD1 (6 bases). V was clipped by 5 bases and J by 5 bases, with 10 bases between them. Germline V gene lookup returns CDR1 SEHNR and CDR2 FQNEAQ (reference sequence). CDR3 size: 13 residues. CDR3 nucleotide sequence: TGTGCCAGCAGCGGGGACACTGAAAACATTCAGTACTTC. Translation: CASSGDTENIQYF.

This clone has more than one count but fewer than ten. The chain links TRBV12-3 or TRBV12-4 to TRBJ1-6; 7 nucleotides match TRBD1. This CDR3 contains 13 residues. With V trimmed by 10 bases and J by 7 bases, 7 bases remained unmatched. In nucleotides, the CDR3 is TGTGCCAACCTCAGGGGGGCAAATTCACCCCTCCACTTT. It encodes CANLRGANSPLHF.

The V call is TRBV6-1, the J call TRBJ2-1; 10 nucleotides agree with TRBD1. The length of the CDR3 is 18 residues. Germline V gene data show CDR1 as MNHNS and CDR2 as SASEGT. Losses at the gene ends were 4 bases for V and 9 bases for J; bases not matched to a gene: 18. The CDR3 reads CASSGDSGQGLSLGEQFF. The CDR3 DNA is TGTGCCAGCAGTGGTGATTCGGGACAGGGGCTTTCTCTGGGTGAGCAGTTCTTC.

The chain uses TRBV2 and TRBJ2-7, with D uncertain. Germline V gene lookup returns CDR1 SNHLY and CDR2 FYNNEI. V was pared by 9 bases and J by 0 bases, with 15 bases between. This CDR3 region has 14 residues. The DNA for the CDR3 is TGTGCCAGTGTGCTGCAGGTTAGCTCCTACGAGCAGTACTTC. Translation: CASVLQVSSYEQYF.

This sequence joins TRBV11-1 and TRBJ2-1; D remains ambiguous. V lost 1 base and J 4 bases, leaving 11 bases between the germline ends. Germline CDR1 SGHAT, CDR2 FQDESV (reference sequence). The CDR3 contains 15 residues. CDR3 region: CASSLDPVPYNEQFF. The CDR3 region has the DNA TGTGCCAGCAGCTTAGATCCTGTCCCGTACAATGAGCAGTTCTTC.

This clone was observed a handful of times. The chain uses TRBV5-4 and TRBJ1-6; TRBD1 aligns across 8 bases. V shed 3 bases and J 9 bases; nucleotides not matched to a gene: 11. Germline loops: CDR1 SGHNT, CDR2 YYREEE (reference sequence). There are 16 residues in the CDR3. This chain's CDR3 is CASSSQGALEASPLHF. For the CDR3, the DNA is TGTGCCAGCAGCTCCCAGGGGGCCCTGGAGGCTTCACCCCTCCACTTT.

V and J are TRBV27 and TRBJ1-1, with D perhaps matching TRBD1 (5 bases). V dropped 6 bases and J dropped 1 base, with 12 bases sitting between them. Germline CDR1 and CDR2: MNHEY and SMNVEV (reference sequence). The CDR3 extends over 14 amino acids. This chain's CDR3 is CASSRQFQNTEAFF. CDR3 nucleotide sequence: TGTGCCAGCAGCCGACAGTTTCAGAACACTGAAGCTTTCTTT.

Written as DNA, the CDR3 is TGTGCCAGCAGCGCGACAGGGGAGGACACTGAAGCTTTCTTT. Encoded protein: CASSATGEDTEAFF. This rearrangement joins TRBV9 to TRBJ1-1; TRBD1 aligns across 8 bases. CDR3 length: 14 amino acids. In germline, CDR1 is SGDLS, CDR2 YYNGEE. The ends lost 3 bases at V and 3 bases at J; junction bases unmatched: 4.

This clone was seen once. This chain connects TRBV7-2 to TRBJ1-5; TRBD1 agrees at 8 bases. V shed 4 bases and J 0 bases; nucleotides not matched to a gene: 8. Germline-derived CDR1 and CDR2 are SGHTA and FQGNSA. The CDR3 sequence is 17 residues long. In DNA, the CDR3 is TGTGCCAGCAGCTACGGACAGGGTCTTAATAGCAATCAGCCCCAGCATTTT. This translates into CASSYGQGLNSNQPQHF. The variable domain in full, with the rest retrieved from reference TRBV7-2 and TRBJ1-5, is GAGVSQSPSNKVTEKGKDVELRCDPISGHTALYWYRQSLGQGLEFLIYFQGNSAPDKSGLPSDRFSAERTGGSVSTLTIQRTQQEDSAVYLCASSYGQGLNSNQPQHFGDGTRLSIL.

CDR3 sequence (DNA): TGTGCCAGCAGCCCTGGACAGGGACCAGATACGCAGTATTTT. Translating it yields CASSPGQGPDTQYF. This sequence joins TRBV7-2 and TRBJ2-3; 8 positions agree with TRBD1. This CDR3 comprises 14 residues. V gave up 5 bases and J gave up 4 bases; unmatched junction bases: 5. Germline loops: CDR1 SGHTA, CDR2 FQGNSA.

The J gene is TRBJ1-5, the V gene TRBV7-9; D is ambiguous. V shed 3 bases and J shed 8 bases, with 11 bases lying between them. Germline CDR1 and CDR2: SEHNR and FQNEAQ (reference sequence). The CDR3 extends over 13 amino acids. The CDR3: CASSFEGEKPQHF. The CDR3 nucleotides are TGTGCCAGCAGCTTTGAGGGAGAGAAGCCCCAGCATTTT. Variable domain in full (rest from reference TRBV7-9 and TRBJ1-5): DTGVSQNPRHKITKRGQNVTFRCDPISEHNRLYWYRQTLGQGPEFLTYFQNEAQLEKSRLLSDRFSAERPKGSFSTLEIQRTEQGDSAMYLCASSFEGEKPQHFGDGTRLSIL.

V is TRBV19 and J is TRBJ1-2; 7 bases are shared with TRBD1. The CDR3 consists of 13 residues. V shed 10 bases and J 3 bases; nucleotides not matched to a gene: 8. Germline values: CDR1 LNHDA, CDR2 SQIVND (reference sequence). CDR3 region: CAIKGADYYGYTF. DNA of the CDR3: TGTGCCATCAAGGGGGCAGACTACTATGGCTACACCTTC.

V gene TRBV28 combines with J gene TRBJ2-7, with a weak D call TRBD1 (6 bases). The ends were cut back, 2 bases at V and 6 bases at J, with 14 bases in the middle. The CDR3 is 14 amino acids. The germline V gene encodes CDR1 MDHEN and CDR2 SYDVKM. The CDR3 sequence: CASSLRPGASEQYV. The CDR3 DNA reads TGTGCCAGCAGTTTACGTCCAGGGGCGAGCGAGCAGTACGTC.

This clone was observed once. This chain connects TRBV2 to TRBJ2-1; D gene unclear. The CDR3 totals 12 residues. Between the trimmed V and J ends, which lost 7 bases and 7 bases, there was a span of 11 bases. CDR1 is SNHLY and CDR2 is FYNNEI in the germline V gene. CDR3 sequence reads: CASTGFGNEQFF. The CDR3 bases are TGTGCCAGCACAGGATTTGGAAATGAGCAGTTCTTC.

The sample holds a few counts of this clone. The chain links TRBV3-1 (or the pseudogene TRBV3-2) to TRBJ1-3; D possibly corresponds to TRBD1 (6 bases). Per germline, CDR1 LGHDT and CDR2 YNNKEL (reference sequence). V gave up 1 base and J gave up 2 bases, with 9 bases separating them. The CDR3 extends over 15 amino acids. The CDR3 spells CASSQATGTGNTIYF. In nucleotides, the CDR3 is TGTGCCAGCAGCCAAGCGACAGGAACTGGAAACACCATATATTTT.

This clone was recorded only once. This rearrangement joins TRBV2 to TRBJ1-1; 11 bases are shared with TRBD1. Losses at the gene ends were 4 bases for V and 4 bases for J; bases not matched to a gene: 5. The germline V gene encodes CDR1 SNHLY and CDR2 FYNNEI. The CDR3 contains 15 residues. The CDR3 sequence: CASSARTGGSTEAFF. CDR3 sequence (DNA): TGTGCCAGCAGTGCCAGGACAGGGGGCTCCACTGAAGCTTTCTTT.

CDR3: CASSLHSPNTEAFF. The CDR3 DNA follows: TGTGCCAGCAGCTTACACAGTCCGAACACTGAAGCTTTCTTT. The rearrangement uses TRBV7-9 and TRBJ1-1; D is ambiguous. The CDR3 sequence is 14 residues long. Trimming stripped 2 bases from V and 1 base from J, with 8 bases between. CDR1 and CDR2 from the germline V gene are SEHNR and FQNEAQ (reference sequence). The full variable domain, in which reference TRBV7-9 and TRBJ1-1 provide the parts outside the CDR3, is DTGVSQNPRHKITKRGQNVTFRCDPISEHNRLYWYRQTLGQGPEFLTYFQNEAQLEKSRLLSDRFSAERPKGSFSTLEIQRTEQGDSAMYLCASSLHSPNTEAFFGQGTRLTVV.

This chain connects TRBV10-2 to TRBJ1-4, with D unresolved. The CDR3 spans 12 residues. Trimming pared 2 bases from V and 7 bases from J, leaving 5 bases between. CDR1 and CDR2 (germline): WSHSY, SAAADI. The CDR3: CASSEGREKLFF. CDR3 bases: TGCGCCAGCAGTGAGGGGCGTGAAAAACTGTTTTTT.

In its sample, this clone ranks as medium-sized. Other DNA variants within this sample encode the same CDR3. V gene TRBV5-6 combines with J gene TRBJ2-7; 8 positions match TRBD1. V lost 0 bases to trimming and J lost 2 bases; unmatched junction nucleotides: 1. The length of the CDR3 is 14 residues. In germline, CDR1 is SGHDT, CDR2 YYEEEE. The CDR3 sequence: CASSLVQGAYEQYF. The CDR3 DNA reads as TGTGCCAGCAGCTTGGTACAGGGGGCCTACGAGCAGTACTTC.

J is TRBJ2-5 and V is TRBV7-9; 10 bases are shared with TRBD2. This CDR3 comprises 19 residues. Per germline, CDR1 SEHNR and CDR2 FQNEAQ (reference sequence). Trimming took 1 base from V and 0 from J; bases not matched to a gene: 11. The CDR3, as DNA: TGTGCCAGCAGCTTAGGATCCAGCGGGGGGGCAGGGGACCAAGAGACCCAGTACTTC. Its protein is CASSLGSSGGAGDQETQYF.

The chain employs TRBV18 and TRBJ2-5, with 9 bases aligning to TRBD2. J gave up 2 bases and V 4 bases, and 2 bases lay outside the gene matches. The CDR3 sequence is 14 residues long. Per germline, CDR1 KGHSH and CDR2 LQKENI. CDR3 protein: CASSLGLAQETQYF. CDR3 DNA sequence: TGTGCCAGCTCACTCGGACTAGCGCAAGAGACCCAGTACTTC.

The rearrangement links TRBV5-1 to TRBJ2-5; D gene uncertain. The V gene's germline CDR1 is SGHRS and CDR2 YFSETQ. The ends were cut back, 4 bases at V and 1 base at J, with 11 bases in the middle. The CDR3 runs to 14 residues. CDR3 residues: CASSPLGPQETQYF. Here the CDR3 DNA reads TGCGCCAGCAGCCCCTTGGGCCCCCAAGAGACCCAGTACTTC.

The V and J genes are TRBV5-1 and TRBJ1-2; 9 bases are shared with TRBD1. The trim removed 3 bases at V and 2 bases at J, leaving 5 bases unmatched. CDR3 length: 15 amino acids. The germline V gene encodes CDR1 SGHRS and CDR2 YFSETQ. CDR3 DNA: TGCGCCAGCAGCTCGGGGACAGGGAAGAACTATGGCTACACCTTC. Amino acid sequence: CASSSGTGKNYGYTF.

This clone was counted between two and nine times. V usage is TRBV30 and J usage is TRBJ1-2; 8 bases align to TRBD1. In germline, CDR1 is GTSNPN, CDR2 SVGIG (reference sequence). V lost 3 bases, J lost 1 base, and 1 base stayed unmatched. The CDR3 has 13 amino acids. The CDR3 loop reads CAWRGQGNYGYTF. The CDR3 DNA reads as TGTGCCTGGAGAGGACAGGGTAACTATGGCTACACCTTC.

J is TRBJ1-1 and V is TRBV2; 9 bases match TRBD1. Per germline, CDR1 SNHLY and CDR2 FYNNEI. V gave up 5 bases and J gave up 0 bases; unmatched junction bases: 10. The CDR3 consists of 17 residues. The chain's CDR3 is CASSKRGTGRMNTEAFF. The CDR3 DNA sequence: TGTGCCAGCAGTAAAAGGGGGACAGGGCGTATGAACACTGAAGCTTTCTTT. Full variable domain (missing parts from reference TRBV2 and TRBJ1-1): EPEVTQTPSHQVTQMGQEVILRCVPISNHLYFYWYRQILGQKVEFLVSFYNNEISEKSEIFDDQFSVERPDGSNFTLKIRSTKLEDSAMYFCASSKRGTGRMNTEAFFGQGTRLTVV.

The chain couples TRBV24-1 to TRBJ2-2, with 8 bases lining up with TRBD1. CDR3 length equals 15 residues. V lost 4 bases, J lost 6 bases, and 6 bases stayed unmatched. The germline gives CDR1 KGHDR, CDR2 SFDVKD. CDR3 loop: CATSDFIQGAGELFF. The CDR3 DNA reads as TGTGCCACCAGTGACTTTATACAGGGGGCCGGGGAGCTGTTTTTT.

CDR3 in amino acids: CATSDLDEDEKLFF. The CDR3 coding sequence is TGTGCCACCAGTGATTTGGACGAGGATGAAAAACTGTTTTTT. V and J are TRBV24-1 and TRBJ1-4; no clear D. V lost 0 bases and J lost 6, with 7 bases in between. The CDR3 runs to 14 residues. Germline V gene data show CDR1 as KGHDR and CDR2 as SFDVKD.

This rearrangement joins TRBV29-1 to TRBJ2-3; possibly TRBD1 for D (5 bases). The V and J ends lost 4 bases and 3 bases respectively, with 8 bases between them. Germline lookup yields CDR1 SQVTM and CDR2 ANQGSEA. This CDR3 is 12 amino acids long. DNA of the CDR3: TGCAGCGTTGTTAGGGGTACAGATACGCAGTATTTT. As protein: CSVVRGTDTQYF.

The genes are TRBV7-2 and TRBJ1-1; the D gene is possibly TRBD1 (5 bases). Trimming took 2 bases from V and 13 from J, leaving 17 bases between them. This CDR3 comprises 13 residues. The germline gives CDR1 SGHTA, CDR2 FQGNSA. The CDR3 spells CASSLIPDGGVFF. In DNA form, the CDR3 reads TGTGCCAGCAGCTTAATCCCCGACGGGGGGGTTTTCTTT.

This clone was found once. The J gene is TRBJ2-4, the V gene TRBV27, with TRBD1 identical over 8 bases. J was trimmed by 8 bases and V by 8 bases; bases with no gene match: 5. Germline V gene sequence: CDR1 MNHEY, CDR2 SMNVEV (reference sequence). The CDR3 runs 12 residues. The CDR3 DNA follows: TGTGCCAGCGGCGACAGGGGTTACATTCAGTACTTC. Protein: CASGDRGYIQYF.